A single sample gave rise to the 4 T cell receptor beta chains below, sequenced in a study of cytomegalovirus exposure and HLA in healthy donors. Primers included in the PCR were 60 Vbeta and 13 Jbeta primers. The method was immunoSEQ multiplex PCR; TCRdb's version includes in-frame clones alone and lacks a portion of them. The data contain approximately 220,000 clones, roughly 80% of them singletons. Sequenced: PBMCs. The receptors originated from a man aged 40-49 years in good health and CMV-seronegative.

The chain combines TRBV7-9 with TRBJ2-5; weak D call: TRBD1 (6 bases). V dropped 5 bases and J dropped 1 base, with 17 bases sitting between them. CDR1 is SEHNR, CDR2 FQNEAQ, per germline (reference sequence). The CDR3 is 16 amino acids. CDR3 sequence (DNA): TGTGCCAGCAGCACAGGGATCCAGGGGACCCAAGAGACCCAGTACTTC. Its translation: CASSTGIQGTQETQYF.

The chain employs TRBV7-9 and TRBJ1-1, with a possible D match to TRBD1 (5 bases). Germline CDR1 SEHNR, CDR2 FQNEAQ (reference sequence). Trimming left V 7 bases short and J 3 bases short, with 21 bases between. This CDR3 has 16 residues. The CDR3 sequence: CASTIRGISRDTEAFF. The CDR3 nucleotides are TGTGCCAGCACCATACGTGGAATATCCAGGGACACTGAAGCTTTCTTT.

In regard to this clone: A read error may account for a junction end that differs from germline. The chain employs TRBV28 and TRBJ1-2, with D possibly being TRBD1 (6 bases). The germline V gene encodes CDR1 MDHEN and CDR2 SYDVKM. The CDR3 runs 12 residues. Here the CDR3 reads CASSLQGPGPAF. The CDR3 DNA is TGTGCCAGCAGTTTACAGGGGCCGGGGCCGGCCTTC.

This clone was observed once. The rearrangement uses TRBV7-6 and TRBJ2-1; D is unclear. Trimming removed 6 bases from V and 0 bases from J, with 15 bases in between. This CDR3 contains 16 residues. Germline V lookup: CDR1 SGHVS, CDR2 FNYEAQ. Here the CDR3 reads CASSPFEKSSYNEQFF. The CDR3 DNA reads TGTGCCAGCAGTCCCTTTGAGAAGAGCTCCTACAATGAGCAGTTCTTC. Full variable domain (missing parts from reference TRBV7-6 and TRBJ2-1): GAGVSQSPRYKVTKRGQDVALRCDPISGHVSLYWYRQALGQGPEFLTYFNYEAQQDKSGLPNDRFSAERPEGSISTLTIQRTEQRDSAMYRCASSPFEKSSYNEQFFGPGTRLTVL.